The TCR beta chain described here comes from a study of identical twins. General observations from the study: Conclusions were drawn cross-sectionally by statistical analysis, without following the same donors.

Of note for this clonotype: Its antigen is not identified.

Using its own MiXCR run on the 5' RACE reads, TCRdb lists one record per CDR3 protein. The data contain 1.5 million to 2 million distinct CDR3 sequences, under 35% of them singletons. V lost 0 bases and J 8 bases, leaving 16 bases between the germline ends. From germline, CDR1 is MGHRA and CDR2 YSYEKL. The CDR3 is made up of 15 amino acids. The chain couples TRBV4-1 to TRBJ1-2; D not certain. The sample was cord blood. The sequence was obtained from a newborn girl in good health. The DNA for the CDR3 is TGCGCCAGCAGCCAAGATCGGGCCGGATACGTGGGCTACACCTTC. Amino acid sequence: CASSQDRAGYVGYTF.